These 11 T cell receptor beta chains were sequenced from one sample in a study of blood T cell repertoires in COVID-19. The table came from immunoSEQ multiplex PCR; TCRdb's copy has only in-frame clones and leaves some out. The data show roughly 350,000 clones, with approximately 89% seen just once and around 3.3% held by the top ten. Sequenced material: peripheral blood. These receptors were obtained from a woman under 30 who had recovered from COVID-19.

V usage is TRBV25-1 and J usage is TRBJ1-5; 10 nucleotides line up with TRBD1. V was clipped by 3 bases and J by 4 bases; unmatched bases: 3. In germline, CDR1 is MGHDK, CDR2 SYGVNS. The CDR3 totals 15 residues. Here the CDR3 reads CASSDRTGGNQPQHF. CDR3 nucleotide sequence: TGTGCCAGCAGTGATCGGACAGGGGGGAATCAGCCCCAGCATTTT. Full variable domain (rest looked up from reference TRBV25-1 and TRBJ1-5): EADIYQTPRYLVIGTGKKITLECSQTMGHDKMYWYQQDPGMELHLIHYSYGVNSTEKGDLSSESTVSRIRTEHFPLTLESARPSHTSQYLCASSDRTGGNQPQHFGDGTRLSIL.

The chain combines TRBV7-2 with TRBJ2-1; D not resolved. From germline, CDR1 is SGHTA and CDR2 FQGNSA. CDR3 length: 16 residues. The V end was cut by 5 bases, the J end by 6 bases, with 20 bases between. CDR3 nucleotide sequence: TGTGCCAGCAGCCCGCAGACGGCGGCGTCGAGCAATGAGCAGTTCTTC. Its protein product is CASSPQTAASSNEQFF.

V gene TRBV9 combines with J gene TRBJ2-1; TRBD1 might be the D (6 bases). Germline-derived CDR1 and CDR2 are SGDLS and YYNGEE. Deletions cut 3 bases from V and 2 bases from J, with 12 bases between. There are 15 residues in the CDR3. CDR3 bases: TGTGCCAGCAGCGCCAGCGGACAGCCCTACAATGAGCAGTTCTTC. It codes for CASSASGQPYNEQFF.

The rearrangement links TRBV20-1 to TRBJ1-1; D call uncertain. Trimming took off 6 bases at V and 1 base at J, with 6 bases between the two ends. Germline V gene sequence: CDR1 DFQATT, CDR2 SNEGSKA (reference sequence). The CDR3 length is 11 residues. The CDR3 reads CSATRNTEAFF. In DNA, the CDR3 is TGCAGTGCAACAAGGAACACTGAAGCTTTCTTT.

This sequence joins TRBV25-1 and TRBJ2-3; 8 bases align to TRBD2. Germline CDR1 is MGHDK and CDR2 is SYGVNS. CDR3 size: 14 residues. With 5 bases clipped from V and 6 bases from J, the junction kept 7 bases outside the gene matches. DNA for the CDR3: TGTGCCAGCAGTCGCCCGGGGGGGGATGATACGCAGTATTTT. As protein: CASSRPGGDDTQYF.

The chain links TRBV6-5 to TRBJ1-5; TRBD1 is a possible D gene (6 bases). Germline lookup yields CDR1 MNHEY and CDR2 SVGAGI. Trimming cost V 6 bases and J 4 bases, with 7 bases left between them. The CDR3 covers 12 residues. CDR3 sequence (DNA): TGTGCCAGCAGCCAGGGGAATCAGCCCCAGCATTTT. Translation: CASSQGNQPQHF.

This chain links TRBV3-1 (or the pseudogene TRBV3-2) with TRBJ2-1, with TRBD2 identical over 12 bases. In germline, CDR1 is LGHDT, CDR2 YNNKEL (reference sequence). The CDR3 is 16 residues long. J lost 9 bases, V lost 2 bases, and 8 bases had no gene match. The chain's CDR3 is CASSQRSRLAGAEQFF. DNA for the CDR3: TGTGCCAGCAGCCAAAGATCCCGACTAGCGGGAGCTGAGCAGTTCTTC.

The count of this clone is one. The CDR3 DNA reads TGTGCCAGCAGCTTAGAGTCGCAGGGGCGACCCTATGGCTACACCTTC. This codes for CASSLESQGRPYGYTF. V usage is TRBV7-2 and J usage is TRBJ1-2; possible D gene TRBD1, 6 bases. CDR3 length equals 16 residues. Germline V gives CDR1 SGHTA, CDR2 FQGNSA. The germline V and J ends were trimmed by 1 base and 4 bases, with 16 bases remaining between them.

The genes are TRBV4-1 and TRBJ2-1, with 12 nucleotides matching TRBD2. CDR1 is MGHRA and CDR2 is YSYEKL in the germline V gene. This CDR3 region has 18 residues. V lost 2 bases to trimming and J lost 4 bases; unmatched junction nucleotides: 9. The CDR3 protein is CASSQLTSGRTPYNEQFF. CDR3 nucleotides: TGCGCCAGCAGCCAACTCACTAGCGGGAGGACACCTTACAATGAGCAGTTCTTC.

J is TRBJ2-1 and V is TRBV5-1, with D uncertain. The germline V gene has CDR1 SGHRS and CDR2 YFSETQ. This CDR3 spans 13 amino acids. Trimming removed 0 bases at V and 3 bases at J, with 4 bases between. CDR3 residues: CASSLVDYNEQFF. The CDR3 DNA sequence: TGCGCCAGCAGCTTGGTAGACTACAATGAGCAGTTCTTC. Supplemented by reference TRBV5-1 and TRBJ2-1, the full variable domain reads KAGVTQTPRYLIKTRGQQVTLSCSPISGHRSVSWYQQTPGQGLQFLFEYFSETQRNKGNFPGRFSGRQFSNSRSEMNVSTLELGDSALYLCASSLVDYNEQFFGPGTRLTVL.

This chain links TRBV28 with TRBJ1-2; D gene uncertain. Germline assignment: CDR1 MDHEN and CDR2 SYDVKM. With 5 bases removed from V and 3 bases from J, the gap between germline ends came to 16 bases. The CDR3 totals 15 residues. The CDR3 region has the DNA TGTGCCAGCAGTACCTCGGGGAGAACGGACTATGGCTACACCTTC. Amino acids: CASSTSGRTDYGYTF.